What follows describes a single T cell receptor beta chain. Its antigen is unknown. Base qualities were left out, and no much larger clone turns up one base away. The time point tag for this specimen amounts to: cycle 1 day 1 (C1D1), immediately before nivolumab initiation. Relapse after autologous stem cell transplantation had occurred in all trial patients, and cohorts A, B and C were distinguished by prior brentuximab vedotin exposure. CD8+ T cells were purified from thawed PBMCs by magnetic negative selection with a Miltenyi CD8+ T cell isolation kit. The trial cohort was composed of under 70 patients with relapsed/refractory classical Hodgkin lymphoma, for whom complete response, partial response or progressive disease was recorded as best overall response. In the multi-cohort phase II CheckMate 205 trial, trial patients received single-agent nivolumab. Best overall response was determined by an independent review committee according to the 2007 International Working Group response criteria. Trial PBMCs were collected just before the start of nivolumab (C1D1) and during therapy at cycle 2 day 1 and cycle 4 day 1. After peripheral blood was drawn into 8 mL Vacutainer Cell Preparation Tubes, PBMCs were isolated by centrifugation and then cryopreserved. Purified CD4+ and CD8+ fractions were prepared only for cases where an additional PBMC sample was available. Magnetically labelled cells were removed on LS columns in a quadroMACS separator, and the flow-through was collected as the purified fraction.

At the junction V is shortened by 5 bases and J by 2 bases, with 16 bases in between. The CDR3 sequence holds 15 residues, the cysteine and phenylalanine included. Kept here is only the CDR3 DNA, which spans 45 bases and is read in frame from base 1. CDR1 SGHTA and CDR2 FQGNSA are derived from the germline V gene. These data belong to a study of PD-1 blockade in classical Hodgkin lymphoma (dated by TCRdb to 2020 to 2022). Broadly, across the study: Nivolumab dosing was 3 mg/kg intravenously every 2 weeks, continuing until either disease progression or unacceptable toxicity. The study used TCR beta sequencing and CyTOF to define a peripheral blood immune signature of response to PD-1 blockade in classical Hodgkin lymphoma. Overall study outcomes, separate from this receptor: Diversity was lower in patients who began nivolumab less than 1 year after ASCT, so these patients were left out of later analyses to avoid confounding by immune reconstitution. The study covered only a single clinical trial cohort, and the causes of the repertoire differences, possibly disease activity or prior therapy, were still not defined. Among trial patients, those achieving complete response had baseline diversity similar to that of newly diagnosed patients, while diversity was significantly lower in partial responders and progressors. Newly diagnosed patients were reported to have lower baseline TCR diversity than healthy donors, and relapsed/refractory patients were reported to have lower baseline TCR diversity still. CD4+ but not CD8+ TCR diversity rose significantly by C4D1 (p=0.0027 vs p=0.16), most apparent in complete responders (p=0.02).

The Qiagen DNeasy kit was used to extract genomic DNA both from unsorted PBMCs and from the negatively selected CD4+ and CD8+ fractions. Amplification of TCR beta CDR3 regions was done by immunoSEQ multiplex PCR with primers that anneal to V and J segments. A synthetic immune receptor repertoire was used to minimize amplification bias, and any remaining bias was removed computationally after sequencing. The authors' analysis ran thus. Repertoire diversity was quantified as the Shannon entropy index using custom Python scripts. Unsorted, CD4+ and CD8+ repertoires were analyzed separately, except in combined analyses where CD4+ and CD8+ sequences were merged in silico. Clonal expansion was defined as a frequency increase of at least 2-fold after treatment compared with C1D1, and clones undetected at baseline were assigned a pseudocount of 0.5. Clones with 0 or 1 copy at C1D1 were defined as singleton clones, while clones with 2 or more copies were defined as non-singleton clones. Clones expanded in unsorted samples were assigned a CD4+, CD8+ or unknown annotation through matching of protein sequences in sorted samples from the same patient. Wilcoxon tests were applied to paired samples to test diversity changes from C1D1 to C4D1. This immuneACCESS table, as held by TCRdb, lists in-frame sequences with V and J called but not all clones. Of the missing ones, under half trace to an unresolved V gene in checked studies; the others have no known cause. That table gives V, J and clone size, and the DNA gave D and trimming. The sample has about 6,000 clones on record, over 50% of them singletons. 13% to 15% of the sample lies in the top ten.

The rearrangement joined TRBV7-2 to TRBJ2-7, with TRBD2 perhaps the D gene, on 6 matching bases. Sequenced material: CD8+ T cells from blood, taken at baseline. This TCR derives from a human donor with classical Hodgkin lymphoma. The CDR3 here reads CASSPTGTGTYEQYF. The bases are TGTGCCAGCAGCCCCACCGGGACTGGAACCTACGAGCAGTACTTC.